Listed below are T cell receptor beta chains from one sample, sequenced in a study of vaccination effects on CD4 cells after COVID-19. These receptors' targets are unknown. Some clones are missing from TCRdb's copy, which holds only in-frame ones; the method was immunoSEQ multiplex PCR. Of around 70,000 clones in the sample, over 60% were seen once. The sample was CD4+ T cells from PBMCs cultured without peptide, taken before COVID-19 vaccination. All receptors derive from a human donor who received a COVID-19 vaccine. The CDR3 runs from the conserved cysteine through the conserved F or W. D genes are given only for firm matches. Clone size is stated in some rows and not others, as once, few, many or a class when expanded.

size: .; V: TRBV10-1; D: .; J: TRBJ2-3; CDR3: CASSERGSTDTQYF; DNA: TGCGCCAGCAGTGAACGGGGGTCCACAGATACGCAGTATTTT
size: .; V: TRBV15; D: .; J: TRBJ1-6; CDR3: CATSRKGEYNSPLHF; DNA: TGTGCCACCAGCAGAAAGGGGGAGTATAATTCACCCCTCCACTTT
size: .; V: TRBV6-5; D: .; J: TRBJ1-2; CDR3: CASSYYARTGYTF; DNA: TGTGCCAGCAGTTACTATGCCCGGACCGGCTACACCTTC
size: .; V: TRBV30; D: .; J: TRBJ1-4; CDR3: CAWRGGGQNEKLFF; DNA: TGTGCCTGGAGAGGCGGGGGTCAGAATGAAAAACTGTTTTTT
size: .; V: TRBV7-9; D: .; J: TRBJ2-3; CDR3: CASSPSQAPDTQYF; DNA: TGTGCCAGCAGCCCCAGTCAAGCCCCAGATACGCAGTATTTT
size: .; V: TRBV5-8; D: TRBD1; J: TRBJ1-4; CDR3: CASSWGQGLEEKLFF; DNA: TGTGCCAGCAGCTGGGGACAGGGATTAGAAGAAAAACTGTTTTTT
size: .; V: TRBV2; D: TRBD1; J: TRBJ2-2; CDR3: CAREGQGRTGELFF; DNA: TGTGCCAGAGAGGGACAGGGGCGGACCGGGGAGCTGTTTTTT
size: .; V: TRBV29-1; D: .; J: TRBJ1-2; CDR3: CSVRRPEGYTF; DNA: TGCAGCGTCAGGCGTCCGGAGGGCTACACCTTC
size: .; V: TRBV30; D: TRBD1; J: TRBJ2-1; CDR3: CAWSAGQGGYNEQFF; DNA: TGTGCCTGGAGTGCCGGACAGGGGGGATACAATGAGCAGTTCTTC
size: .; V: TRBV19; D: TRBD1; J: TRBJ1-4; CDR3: CASRHSGTGREKLFF; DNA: TGTGCCAGTAGACATTCCGGGACAGGGAGGGAAAAACTGTTTTTT
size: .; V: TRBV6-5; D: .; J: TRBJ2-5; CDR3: CAGGRGETQYF; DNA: TGTGCCGGGGGGCGGGGTGAGACCCAGTACTTC
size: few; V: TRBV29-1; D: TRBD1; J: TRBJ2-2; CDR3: CSVRQGISGELFF; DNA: TGCAGCGTACGACAGGGGATCTCCGGGGAGCTGTTTTTT
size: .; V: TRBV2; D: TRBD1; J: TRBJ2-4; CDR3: CASSDPQGAYIQYF; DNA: TGTGCCAGCAGTGACCCGCAGGGGGCGTACATTCAGTACTTC
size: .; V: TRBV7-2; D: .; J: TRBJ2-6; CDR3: CASSLVPGANVLTF; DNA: TGTGCCAGCAGCTTAGTCCCTGGGGCCAACGTCCTGACTTTC
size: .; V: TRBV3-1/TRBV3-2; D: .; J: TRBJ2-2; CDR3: CASSYIATGELFF; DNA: TGTGCCAGCAGCTACATTGCCACCGGGGAGCTGTTTTTT
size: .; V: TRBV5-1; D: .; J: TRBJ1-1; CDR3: CASSSPAMSTEAFF; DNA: TGCGCCAGCAGCTCGCCCGCGATGAGCACTGAAGCTTTCTTT
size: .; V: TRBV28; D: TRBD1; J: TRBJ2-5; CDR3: CASSSPRVSHRGSRETQYF; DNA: TGTGCCAGCAGTTCACCCCGGGTTTCTCACAGGGGGTCGCGTGAGACCCAGTACTTC
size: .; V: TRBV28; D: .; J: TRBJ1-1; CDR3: CASSLLVRMNTEAFF; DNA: TGTGCCAGCAGTTTACTTGTCAGAATGAACACTGAAGCTTTCTTT
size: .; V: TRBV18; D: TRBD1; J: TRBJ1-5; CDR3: CASSSTTGQGVQPQHF; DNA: TGTGCCAGCTCATCAACCACGGGACAGGGGGTTCAGCCCCAGCATTTT
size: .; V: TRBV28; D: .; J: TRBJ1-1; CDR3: CASSSPAGTESGAFF; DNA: TGTGCCAGCAGTTCCCCGGCGGGCACCGAGTCGGGAGCTTTCTTT
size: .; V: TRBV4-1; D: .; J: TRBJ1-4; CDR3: CASSQEYRGGEKLFF; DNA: TGCGCCAGCAGCCAAGAGTACCGGGGTGGGGAAAAACTGTTTTTT
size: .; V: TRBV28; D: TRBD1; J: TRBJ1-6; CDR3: CATRGFLSSYNSPLHF; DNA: TGTGCCACCAGGGGGTTCCTGAGCTCCTATAATTCACCCCTCCACTTT
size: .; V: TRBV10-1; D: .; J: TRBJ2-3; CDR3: CASSESGTADVYF; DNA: TGCGCCAGCAGTGAGTCGGGGACCGCAGACGTGTATTTT
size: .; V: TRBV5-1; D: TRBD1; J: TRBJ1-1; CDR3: CASSLDRGTEAFF; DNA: TGCGCCAGCAGCCTAGACAGGGGGACTGAAGCTTTCTTT
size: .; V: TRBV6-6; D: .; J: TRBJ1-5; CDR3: CASSTQGVSNQPQHF; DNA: TGTGCCAGCAGTACCCAGGGCGTTAGCAATCAGCCCCAGCATTTT
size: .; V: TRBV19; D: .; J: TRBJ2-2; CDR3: CASRDQAFTGELFF; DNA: TGTGCCAGTAGGGACCAAGCGTTCACCGGGGAGCTGTTTTTT
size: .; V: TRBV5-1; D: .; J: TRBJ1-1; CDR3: CASSTGRPGVTEAFF; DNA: TGCGCCAGCAGCACCGGACGGCCGGGTGTTACTGAAGCTTTCTTT
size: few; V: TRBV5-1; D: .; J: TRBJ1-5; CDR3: CASSFDGSNQPQHF; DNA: TGCGCCAGCAGCTTCGACGGTAGCAATCAGCCCCAGCATTTT
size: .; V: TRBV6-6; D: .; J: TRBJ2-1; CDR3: CASSYARDNEQFF; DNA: TGTGCCAGCAGTTATGCCAGGGACAATGAGCAGTTCTTC
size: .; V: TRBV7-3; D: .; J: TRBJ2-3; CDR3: CASSLGGRNLDTQYF; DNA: TGTGCCAGCAGCTTAGGGGGGCGCAATCTAGATACGCAGTATTTT
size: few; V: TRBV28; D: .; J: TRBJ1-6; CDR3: CASSPDSYSPLHF; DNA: TGTGCCAGCAGCCCGGACAGTTATTCACCCCTCCACTTT
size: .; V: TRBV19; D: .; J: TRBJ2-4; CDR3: CASTSEKEAKNIQYF; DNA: TGTGCCAGTACAAGCGAGAAGGAAGCCAAAAACATTCAGTACTTC
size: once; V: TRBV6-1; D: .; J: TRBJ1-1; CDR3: CASSELAAVGAFF; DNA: TGTGCCAGCAGTGAACTTGCAGCGGTGGGGGCTTTCTTT
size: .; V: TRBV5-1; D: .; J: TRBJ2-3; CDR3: CASSGPVRDLADTQYF; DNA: TGCGCCAGCAGCGGACCAGTCAGGGATCTTGCAGATACGCAGTATTTT
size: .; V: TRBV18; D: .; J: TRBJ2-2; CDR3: CASSRSGELFF; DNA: TGTGCCAGCTCACGGTCCGGGGAGCTGTTTTTT
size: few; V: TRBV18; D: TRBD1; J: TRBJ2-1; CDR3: CASSPTGQGYNEQFF; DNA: TGTGCCAGCTCACCCACAGGACAGGGCTACAATGAGCAGTTCTTC
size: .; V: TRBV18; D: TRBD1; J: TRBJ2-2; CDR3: CASSLQETGTGELFF; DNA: TGTGCCAGCTCACTGCAGGAGACAGGGACCGGGGAGCTGTTTTTT
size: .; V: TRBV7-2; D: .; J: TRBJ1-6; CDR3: CASNTRQQSNSPLHF; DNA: TGTGCCAGCAACACTCGACAGCAATCTAATTCACCCCTCCACTTT
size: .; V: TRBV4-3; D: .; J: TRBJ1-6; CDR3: CASSQKSDNSPLHF; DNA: TGCGCCAGCAGCCAGAAGAGTGACAATTCACCCCTCCACTTT
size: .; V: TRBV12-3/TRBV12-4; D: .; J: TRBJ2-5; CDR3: CASSTTGLGTQYF; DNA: TGTGCCAGCAGTACCACAGGGTTGGGGACCCAGTACTTC
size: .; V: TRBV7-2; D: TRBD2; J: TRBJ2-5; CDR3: CASSLRRSAGVEETQYF; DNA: TGTGCCAGCAGCTTAAGGCGCTCGGCGGGGGTCGAAGAGACCCAGTACTTC
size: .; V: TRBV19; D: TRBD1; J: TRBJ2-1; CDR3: CASSSTGTAYNEQFF; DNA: TGTGCCAGTAGTAGTACCGGGACAGCGTACAATGAGCAGTTCTTC
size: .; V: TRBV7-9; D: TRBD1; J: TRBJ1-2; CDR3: CASSSRTGANYGYTF; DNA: TGTGCCAGCAGCTCCCGGACAGGAGCTAACTATGGCTACACCTTC
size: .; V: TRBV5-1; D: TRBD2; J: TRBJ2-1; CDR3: CASSLRVNSGGAYNEQFF; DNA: TGCGCCAGCAGCTTGCGGGTTAATAGCGGGGGGGCCTACAATGAGCAGTTCTTC
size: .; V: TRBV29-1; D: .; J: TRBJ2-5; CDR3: CSPQLAFSTETQYF; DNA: TGCAGCCCCCAATTGGCGTTCTCTACAGAGACCCAGTACTTC
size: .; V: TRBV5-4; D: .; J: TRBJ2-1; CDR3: CASSLDTRSDEQFF; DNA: TGTGCCAGCAGCTTGGACACCCGTTCAGATGAGCAGTTCTTC
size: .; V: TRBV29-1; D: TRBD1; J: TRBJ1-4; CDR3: CSVARTGYNEKLFF; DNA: TGCAGCGTGGCCAGGACAGGGTATAATGAAAAACTGTTTTTT
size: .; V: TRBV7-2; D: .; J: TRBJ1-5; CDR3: CASSPRDGQPQHF; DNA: TGTGCCAGCAGCCCGAGGGACGGTCAGCCCCAGCATTTT